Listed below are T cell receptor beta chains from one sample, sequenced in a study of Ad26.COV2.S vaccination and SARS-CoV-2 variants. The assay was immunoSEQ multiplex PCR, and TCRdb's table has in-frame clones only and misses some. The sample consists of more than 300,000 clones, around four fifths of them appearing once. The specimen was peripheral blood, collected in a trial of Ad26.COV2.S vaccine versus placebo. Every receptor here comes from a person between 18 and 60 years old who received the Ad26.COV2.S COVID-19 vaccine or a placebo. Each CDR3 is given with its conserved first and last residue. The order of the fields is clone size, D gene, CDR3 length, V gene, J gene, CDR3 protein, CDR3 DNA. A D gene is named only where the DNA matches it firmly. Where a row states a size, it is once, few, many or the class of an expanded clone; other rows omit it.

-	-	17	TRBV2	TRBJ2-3	CASSEHRALRGPDTQYF	TGTGCCAGCAGTGAGCACAGGGCCCTGAGGGGCCCAGATACGCAGTATTTT
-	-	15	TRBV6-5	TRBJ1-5	CASRAGADSNQPQHF	TGTGCCAGCAGAGCCGGGGCCGACAGCAATCAGCCCCAGCATTTT
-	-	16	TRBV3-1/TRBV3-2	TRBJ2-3	CASSLRTGGARNTQYF	TGTGCCAGCAGCCTAAGGACCGGGGGCGCCCGAAATACGCAGTATTTT
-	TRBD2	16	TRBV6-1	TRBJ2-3	CASSEQAGSSTDTQYF	TGTGCCAGCAGTGAACAAGCGGGGTCTAGCACAGATACGCAGTATTTT
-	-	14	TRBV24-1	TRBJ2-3	CATSRFGGTDTQYF	TGTGCCACCTCCAGGTTTGGGGGCACAGATACGCAGTATTTT
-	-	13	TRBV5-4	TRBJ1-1	CASSLSWGTEAFF	TGTGCCAGCAGCTTGTCGTGGGGGACTGAAGCTTTCTTT
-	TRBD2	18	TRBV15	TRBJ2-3	CATSRPPPAGGFRDTQYF	TGTGCCACCAGCAGACCCCCGCCGGCGGGGGGATTCAGAGATACGCAGTATTTT
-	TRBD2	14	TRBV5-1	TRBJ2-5	CASSRGLPQETQYF	TGCGCCAGCAGCCGGGGACTACCCCAAGAGACCCAGTACTTC
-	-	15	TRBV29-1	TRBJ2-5	CSVPEPTGLQETQYF	TGCAGCGTCCCCGAGCCGACAGGCCTCCAAGAGACCCAGTACTTC
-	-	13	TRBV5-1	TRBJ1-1	CASTLVGNTEAFF	TGCGCCAGCACCTTGGTAGGGAACACTGAAGCTTTCTTT
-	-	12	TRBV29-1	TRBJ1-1	CSALDGGTEAFF	TGCAGCGCTTTGGATGGGGGCACTGAAGCTTTCTTT
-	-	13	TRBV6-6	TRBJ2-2	CASGRGFTGELFF	TGTGCCAGCGGTCGGGGTTTCACCGGGGAGCTGTTTTTT
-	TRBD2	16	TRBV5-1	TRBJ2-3	CASSLGLADTTDTQYF	TGCGCCAGCAGCTTGGGACTAGCGGATACCACAGATACGCAGTATTTT
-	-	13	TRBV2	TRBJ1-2	CASSAGLNYGYTF	TGTGCCAGCAGCGCCGGACTGAACTATGGCTACACCTTC
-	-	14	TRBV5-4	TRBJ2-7	CASRKGGEAYEQYF	TGTGCCAGCAGAAAAGGCGGGGAGGCCTACGAGCAGTACTTC
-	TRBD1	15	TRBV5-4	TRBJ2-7	CASSRAQGATYEQYF	TGTGCCAGCAGCCGAGCACAGGGGGCAACGTACGAGCAGTACTTC
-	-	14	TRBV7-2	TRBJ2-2	CASSSTPGAGELFF	TGTGCCAGCAGCTCGACCCCAGGCGCCGGGGAGCTGTTTTTT
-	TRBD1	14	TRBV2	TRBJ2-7	CASSGQGVIYEQYF	TGTGCCAGCAGTGGACAGGGGGTCATCTACGAGCAGTACTTC
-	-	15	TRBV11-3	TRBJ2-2	CASSLGLGETGELFF	TGTGCCAGCAGCTTAGGTCTCGGGGAGACCGGGGAGCTGTTTTTT
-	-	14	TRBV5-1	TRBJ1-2	CASRGEVANYGYTF	TGCGCCAGCAGGGGAGAGGTTGCTAACTATGGCTACACCTTC
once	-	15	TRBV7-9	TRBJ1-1	CASSPTVRGDTEAFF	TGTGCCAGCAGCCCGACTGTCAGGGGAGATACTGAAGCTTTCTTT
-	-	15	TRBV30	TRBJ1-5	CAWSGGLGGNQPQHF	TGTGCCTGGAGTGGGGGACTAGGCGGAAATCAGCCCCAGCATTTT
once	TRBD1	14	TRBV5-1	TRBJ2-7	CASSEQGAFYEQYF	TGCGCCAGCAGCGAGCAGGGGGCGTTTTACGAGCAGTACTTC
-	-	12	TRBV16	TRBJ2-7	CASSQSGYEQYF	TGTGCCAGCAGCCAATCGGGGTACGAGCAGTACTTC
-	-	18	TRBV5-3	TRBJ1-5	CARSYQLRQCGSNQPQHF	TGTGCCAGAAGCTACCAGTTGAGGCAGTGTGGTAGCAATCAGCCCCAGCATTTT
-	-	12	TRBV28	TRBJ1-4	CASRNSLEKLFF	TGTGCCAGCAGAAACAGCCTAGAAAAACTGTTTTTT
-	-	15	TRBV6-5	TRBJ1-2	CASSITGQWGDGYTF	TGTGCCAGCAGTATCACGGGGCAGTGGGGAGATGGCTACACCTTC
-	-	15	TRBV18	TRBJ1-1	CASSRDHDPNTEAFF	TGTGCCAGCTCACGCGATCATGACCCCAACACTGAAGCTTTCTTT
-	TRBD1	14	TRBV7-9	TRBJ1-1	CASGITGGGTEAFF	TGTGCCAGCGGAATAACAGGGGGCGGCACTGAAGCTTTCTTT
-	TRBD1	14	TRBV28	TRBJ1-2	CASSKLQGADGYTF	TGTGCCAGCAGTAAACTACAGGGGGCCGATGGCTACACCTTC
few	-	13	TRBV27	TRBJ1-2	CASRDTGTWGYTF	TGTGCCAGCAGAGATACCGGGACTTGGGGCTACACCTTC
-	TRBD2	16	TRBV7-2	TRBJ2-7	CASSTSGGDPSYEQYF	TGTGCCAGCAGCACGAGCGGGGGTGATCCTTCCTACGAGCAGTACTTC
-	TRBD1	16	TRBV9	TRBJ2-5	CASSPAPTGGIETQYF	TGTGCCAGCAGCCCTGCCCCGACAGGGGGTATCGAGACCCAGTACTTC
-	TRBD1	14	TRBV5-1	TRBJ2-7	CASSLQGDSYEQYF	TGCGCCAGCAGCCTTCAGGGGGACTCCTACGAGCAGTACTTC
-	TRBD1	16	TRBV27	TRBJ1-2	CASSSIRNRGLYGYTF	TGTGCCAGCAGTTCAATCCGAAACAGGGGACTCTATGGCTACACCTTC
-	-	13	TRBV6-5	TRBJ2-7	CASSYTVSYEQYF	TGTGCCAGCAGTTACACCGTCTCCTACGAGCAGTACTTC
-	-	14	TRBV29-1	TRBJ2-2	CSVERGVSTGELFF	TGCAGCGTTGAAAGAGGGGTTAGCACCGGGGAGCTGTTTTTT
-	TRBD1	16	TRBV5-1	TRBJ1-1	CASSSRSGTGAPEAFF	TGCGCCAGCAGTTCTAGATCCGGGACAGGGGCCCCTGAAGCTTTCTTT
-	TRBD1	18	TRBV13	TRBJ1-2	CASSLYGRETGGYYGYTF	TGTGCCAGCAGCTTGTATGGTAGGGAGACAGGGGGCTACTATGGCTACACCTTC
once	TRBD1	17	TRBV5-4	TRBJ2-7	CASSSPPGGQGLYEQYF	TGTGCCAGCAGCTCCCCCCCCGGTGGACAGGGCTTATACGAGCAGTACTTC
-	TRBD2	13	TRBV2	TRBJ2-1	CATKGLSGSGLLF	TGTGCCACCAAGGGACTATCGGGCTCAGGCCTCCTCTTC
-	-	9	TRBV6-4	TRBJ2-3	CAGGFTQYF	TGTGCCGGAGGGTTTACGCAGTATTTT
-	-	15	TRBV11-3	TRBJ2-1	CASRLGTSSYNEQFF	TGTGCCAGCAGACTAGGCACGAGCTCCTACAATGAGCAGTTCTTC
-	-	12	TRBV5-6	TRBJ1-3	CASSLGVSAIYF	TGTGCCAGCAGCTTGGGAGTTTCCGCCATATATTTT